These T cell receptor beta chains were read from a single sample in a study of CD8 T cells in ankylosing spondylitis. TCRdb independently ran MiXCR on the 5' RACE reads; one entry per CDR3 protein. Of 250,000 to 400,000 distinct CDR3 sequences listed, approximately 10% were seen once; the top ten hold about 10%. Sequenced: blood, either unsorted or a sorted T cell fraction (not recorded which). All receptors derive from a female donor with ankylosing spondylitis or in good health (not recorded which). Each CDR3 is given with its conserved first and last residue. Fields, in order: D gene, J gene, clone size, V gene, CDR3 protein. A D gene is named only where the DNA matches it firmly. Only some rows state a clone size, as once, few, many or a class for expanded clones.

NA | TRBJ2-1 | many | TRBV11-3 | CASSPRRTTLSSYNEQFF
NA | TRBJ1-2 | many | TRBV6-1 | CASRTSGSYGYTF
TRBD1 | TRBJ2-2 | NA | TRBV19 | CASSVGTGIRNTGELFF
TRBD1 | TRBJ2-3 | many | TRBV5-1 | CASSSGQGRWTDTQYF
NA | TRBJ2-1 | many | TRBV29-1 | CSVEVGPNEQFF
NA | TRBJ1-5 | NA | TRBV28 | CASSFAGRGNQPQHF
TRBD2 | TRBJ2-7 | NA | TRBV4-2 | CASSQEASGDYEQYF
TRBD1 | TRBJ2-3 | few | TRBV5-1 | CASSLDGQGPDTQYF
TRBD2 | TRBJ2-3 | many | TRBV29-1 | CSAGLAGASITQYF
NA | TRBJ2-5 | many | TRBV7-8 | CASSFPDSNVGTQYF
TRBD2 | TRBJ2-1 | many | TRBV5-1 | CASSPGSGGSEQFF
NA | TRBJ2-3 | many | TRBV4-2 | CASSQEGGAADANTQYF
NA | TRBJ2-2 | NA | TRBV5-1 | CASSLASVVQGGELFF
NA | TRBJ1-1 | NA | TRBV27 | CASRRSGNTEAFF
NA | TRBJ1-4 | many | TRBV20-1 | CSAFFQGQWGEKLFF
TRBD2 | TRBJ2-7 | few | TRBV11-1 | CASSSYAGLGTSGFYEQYF
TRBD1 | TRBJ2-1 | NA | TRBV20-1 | CSAVRTGGTNEQFF
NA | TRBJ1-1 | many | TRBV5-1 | CASSFDLNEAFF
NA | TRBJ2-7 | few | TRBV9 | CASSAQRSSYEQYF
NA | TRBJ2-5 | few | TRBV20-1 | CSARESPGQRQETQYF
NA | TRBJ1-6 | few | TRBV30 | CAWSVQNGNSPLHF
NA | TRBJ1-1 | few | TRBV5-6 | CASSLVRQEAFF
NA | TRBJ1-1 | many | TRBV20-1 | CSAIRPANTEAFF
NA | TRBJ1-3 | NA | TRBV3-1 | CASSHPQGLVDTIYF
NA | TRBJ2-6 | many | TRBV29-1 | CSVGQSSGANVLTF
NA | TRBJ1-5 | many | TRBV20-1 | CSARVGGAYSNQPQHF
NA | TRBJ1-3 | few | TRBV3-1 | CASSPGTGNTIYF
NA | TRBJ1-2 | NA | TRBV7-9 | CASSFANYHGDTF
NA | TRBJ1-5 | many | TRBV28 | CASNYNTDQPQHF
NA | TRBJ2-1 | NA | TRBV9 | CASSGRGGSYNEQFF
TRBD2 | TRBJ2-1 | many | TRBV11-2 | CASSLLAGSYNEQFF
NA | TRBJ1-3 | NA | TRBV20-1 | CSARGWAGGNTIYF
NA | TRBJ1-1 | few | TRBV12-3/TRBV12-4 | CASTLGGPNTEAFF
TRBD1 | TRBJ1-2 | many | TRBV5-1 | CASSWDRGYGYTF
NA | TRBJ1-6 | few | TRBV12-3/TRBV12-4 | CASSYLGGSYNSPLHF
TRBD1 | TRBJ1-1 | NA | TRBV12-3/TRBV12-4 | CASSLSGGLMNTEAFF